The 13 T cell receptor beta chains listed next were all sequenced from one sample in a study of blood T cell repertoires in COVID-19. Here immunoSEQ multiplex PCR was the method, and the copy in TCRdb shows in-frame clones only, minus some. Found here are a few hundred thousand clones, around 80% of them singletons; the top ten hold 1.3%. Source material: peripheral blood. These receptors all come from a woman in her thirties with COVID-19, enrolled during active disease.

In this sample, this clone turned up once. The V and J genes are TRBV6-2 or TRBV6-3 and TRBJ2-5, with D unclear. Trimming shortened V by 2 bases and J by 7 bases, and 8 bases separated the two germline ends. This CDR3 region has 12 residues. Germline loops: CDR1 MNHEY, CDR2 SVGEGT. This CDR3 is CASSYGSGTQYF. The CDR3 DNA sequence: TGTGCCAGCAGTTACGGCTCAGGGACCCAGTACTTC.

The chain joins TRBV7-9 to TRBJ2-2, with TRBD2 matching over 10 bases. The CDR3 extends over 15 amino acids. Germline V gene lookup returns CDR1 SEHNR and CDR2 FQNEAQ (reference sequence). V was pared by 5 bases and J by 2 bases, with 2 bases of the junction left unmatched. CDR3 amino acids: CASSPSGGNTGELFF. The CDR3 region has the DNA TGTGCCAGCAGCCCTAGCGGGGGAAACACCGGGGAGCTGTTTTTT. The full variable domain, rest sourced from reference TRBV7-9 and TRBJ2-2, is DTGVSQNPRHKITKRGQNVTFRCDPISEHNRLYWYRQTLGQGPEFLTYFQNEAQLEKSRLLSDRFSAERPKGSFSTLEIQRTEQGDSAMYLCASSPSGGNTGELFFGEGSRLTVL.

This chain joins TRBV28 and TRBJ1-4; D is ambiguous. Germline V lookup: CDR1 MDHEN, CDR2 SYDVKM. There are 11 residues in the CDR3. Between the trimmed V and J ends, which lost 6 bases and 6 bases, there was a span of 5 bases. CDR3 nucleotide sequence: TGTGCCAGCAGGGCCTATGAAAAACTGTTTTTT. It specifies CASRAYEKLFF.

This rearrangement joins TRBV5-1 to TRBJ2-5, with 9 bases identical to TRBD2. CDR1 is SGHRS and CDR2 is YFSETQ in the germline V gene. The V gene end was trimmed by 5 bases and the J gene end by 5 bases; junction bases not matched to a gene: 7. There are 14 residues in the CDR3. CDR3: CASRIGTSLETQYF. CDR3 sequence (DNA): TGCGCCAGCAGAATCGGGACTAGCTTGGAGACCCAGTACTTC. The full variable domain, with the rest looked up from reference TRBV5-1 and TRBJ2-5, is KAGVTQTPRYLIKTRGQQVTLSCSPISGHRSVSWYQQTPGQGLQFLFEYFSETQRNKGNFPGRFSGRQFSNSRSEMNVSTLELGDSALYLCASRIGTSLETQYFGPGTRLLVL.

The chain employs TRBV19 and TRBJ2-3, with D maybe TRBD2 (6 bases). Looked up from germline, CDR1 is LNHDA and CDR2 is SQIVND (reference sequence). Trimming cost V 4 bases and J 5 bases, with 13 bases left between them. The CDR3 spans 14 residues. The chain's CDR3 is CASSSRGLQDTQYF. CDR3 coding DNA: TGTGCCAGTAGTAGTCGGGGGTTGCAAGATACGCAGTATTTT.

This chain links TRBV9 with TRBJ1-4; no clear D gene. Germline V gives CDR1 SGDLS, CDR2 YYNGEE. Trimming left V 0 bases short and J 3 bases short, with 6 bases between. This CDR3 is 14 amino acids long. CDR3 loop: CASSVGAANEKLFF. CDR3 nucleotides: TGTGCCAGCAGCGTAGGGGCAGCTAATGAAAAACTGTTTTTT.

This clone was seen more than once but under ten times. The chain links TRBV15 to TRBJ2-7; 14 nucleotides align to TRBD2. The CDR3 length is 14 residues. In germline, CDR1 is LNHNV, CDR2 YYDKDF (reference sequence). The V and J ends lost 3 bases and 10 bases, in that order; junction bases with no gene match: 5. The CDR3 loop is CATSSGTSGGFQYF. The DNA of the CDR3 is TGTGCCACCAGCAGCGGGACTAGCGGGGGTTTCCAGTACTTC. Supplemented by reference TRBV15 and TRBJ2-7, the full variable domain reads DAMVIQNPRYQVTQFGKPVTLSCSQTLNHNVMYWYQQKSSQAPKLLFHYYDKDFNNEADTPDNFQSRRPNTSFCFLDIRSPGLGDTAMYLCATSSGTSGGFQYFGPGTRLTVT.

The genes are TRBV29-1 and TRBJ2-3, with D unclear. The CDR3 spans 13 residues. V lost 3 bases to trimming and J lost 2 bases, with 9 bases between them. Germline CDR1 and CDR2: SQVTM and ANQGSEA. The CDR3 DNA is TGCAGCGTTGACCAGAGACTCACAGATACGCAGTATTTT. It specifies CSVDQRLTDTQYF.

The CDR3 bases are TGTGCCAGCAGCCTCGGGGGGTCAGGGGTATACTACGAGCAGTACTTC. This translates into CASSLGGSGVYYEQYF. The chain is built from TRBV5-6 and TRBJ2-7; TRBD2 might be the D (7 bases). Trimming shortened V by 4 bases and J by 3 bases, and 20 bases separated the two germline ends. Germline V gene sequence: CDR1 SGHDT, CDR2 YYEEEE. The CDR3 covers 16 residues.

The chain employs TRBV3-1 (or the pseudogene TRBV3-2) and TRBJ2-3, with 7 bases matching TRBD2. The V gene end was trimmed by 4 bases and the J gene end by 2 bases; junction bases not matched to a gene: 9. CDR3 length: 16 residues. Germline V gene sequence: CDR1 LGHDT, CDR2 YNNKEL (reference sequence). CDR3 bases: TGTGCCAGCAGCCGGGCGGGGGACGCCCTCACAGATACGCAGTATTTT. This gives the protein CASSRAGDALTDTQYF.

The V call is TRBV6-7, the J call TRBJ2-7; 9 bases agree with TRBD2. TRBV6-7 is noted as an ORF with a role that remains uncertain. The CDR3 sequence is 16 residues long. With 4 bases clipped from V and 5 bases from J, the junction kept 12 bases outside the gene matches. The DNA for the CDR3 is TGTGCCAGCAGTTCGCGGATAGCGGGAGTAGTCGACGAGCAGTACTTC. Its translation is CASSSRIAGVVDEQYF.

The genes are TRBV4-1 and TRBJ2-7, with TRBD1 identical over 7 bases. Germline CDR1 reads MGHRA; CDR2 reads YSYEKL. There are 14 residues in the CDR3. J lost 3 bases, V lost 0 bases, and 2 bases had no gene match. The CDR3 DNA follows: TGCGCCAGCAGCCAAGAACCAGGGGGCTACGAGCAGTACTTC. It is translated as CASSQEPGGYEQYF.

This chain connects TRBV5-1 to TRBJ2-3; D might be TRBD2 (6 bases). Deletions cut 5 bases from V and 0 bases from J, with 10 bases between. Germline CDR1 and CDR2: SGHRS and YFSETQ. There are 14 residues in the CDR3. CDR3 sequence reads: CASSWGGSTDTQYF. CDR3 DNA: TGCGCCAGCAGTTGGGGAGGAAGCACAGATACGCAGTATTTT.